This T cell receptor (beta chain) was recorded in a study of blood T cell repertoires in COVID-19. Clones were read by immunoSEQ multiplex PCR, and TCRdb kept only the in-frame ones, dropping some. Of roughly 180,000 clones listed, approximately 89% were seen once; the top ten hold 3.5% to 5%. In germline, CDR1 is LGHDT, CDR2 YNNKEL (reference sequence). This CDR3 is 16 amino acids long. The V gene end was trimmed by 4 bases and the J gene end by 3 bases; junction bases not matched to a gene: 4. The genes are TRBV3-1 (or the pseudogene TRBV3-2) and TRBJ2-2; 11 bases match TRBD2. The receptor comes from a woman aged 25 to 39 with acute or convalescent COVID-19. The sequenced sample was peripheral blood. CDR3 loop: CASSRRLAGYTGELFF. The DNA for the CDR3 is TGTGCCAGCAGCCGACGACTAGCGGGATACACCGGGGAGCTGTTTTTT.